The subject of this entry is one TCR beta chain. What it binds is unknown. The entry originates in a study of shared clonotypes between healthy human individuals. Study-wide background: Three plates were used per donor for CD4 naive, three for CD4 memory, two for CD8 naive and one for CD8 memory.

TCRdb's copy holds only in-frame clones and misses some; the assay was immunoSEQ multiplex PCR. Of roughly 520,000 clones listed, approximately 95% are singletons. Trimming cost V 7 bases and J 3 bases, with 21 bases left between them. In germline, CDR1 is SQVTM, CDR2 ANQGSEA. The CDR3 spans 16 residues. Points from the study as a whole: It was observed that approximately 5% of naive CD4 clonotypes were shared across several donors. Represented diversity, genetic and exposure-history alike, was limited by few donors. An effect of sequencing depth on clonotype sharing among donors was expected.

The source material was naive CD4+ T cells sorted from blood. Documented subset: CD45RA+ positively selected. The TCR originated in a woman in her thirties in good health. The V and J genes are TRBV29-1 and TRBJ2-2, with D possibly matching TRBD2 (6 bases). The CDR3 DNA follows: TGCAGCGCCTTGAGTTCCGGGACTGGCCACACCGGGGAGCTGTTTTTT. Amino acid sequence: CSALSSGTGHTGELFF.